This TCR beta chain emerged from a study of neurological immune-mediated disorders (dated by TCRdb to the late 2010s). Turning to the overall study: Of the approximately 34 multiple sclerosis patients, around 30 had relapsing-remitting MS and 3 had secondary progressive MS. Peripheral blood TCR-beta repertoires from HTLV-I-associated myelopathy (HAM/TSP) patients, multiple sclerosis patients and healthy controls were compared by UMI-based sequencing. Alongside PBMC samples, the set of some 100 TCR-beta libraries contained longitudinal samples, technical triplicates, and paired CD4+ and CD8+ T-cell subsets that had been sorted. The cohort was made up of about 68 subjects, consisting of roughly 15 HAM/TSP patients, 35 or so multiple sclerosis patients and about 20 healthy controls.

In its sample, this clonotype was seen many times. No cognate antigen has been identified for it. Base qualities were left out, and no much larger clone turns up one base away. What the research found in general, with its limitations: In phylogenetic analysis, the repertoires of 18 of 34 MS patients grouped into a cluster of related CDR3 sequences, which suggests a possible signature at the repertoire level. No clinical or MRI features were associated with the MS cluster, and the authors said that larger cohorts are needed. No identical CDR3 amino acid sequences were shared among expanded clones across subjects, suggesting private TCR-beta repertoires in all groups. The highest TCR clonal expansion was observed in HAM/TSP patients, whereas the lowest was observed in MS patients, even when compared with healthy controls.

V sheds 0 bases and J sheds 4 bases, leaving 7 bases between their ends. As encoded in the germline V gene, CDR1 is SGDLS while CDR2 is YYNGEE. From the cysteine up to the phenylalanine, the CDR3 has a length of 13 residues. The read is trimmed to its CDR3 DNA, 39 bases read in frame from base 1. cDNA was synthesized by template-switch 5'RACE using a primer carrying a 10-nucleotide random unique molecular identifier by which each TCR transcript was tagged. Over 170 million TCR-beta sequences, covering 15-18 subjects, were produced in each sequencing run. The RNeasy kit was used to extract total RNA. The KAPA Real-time Library Amplification kit was used to amplify TCR-beta VDJ regions with primers for the TCR constant region and the 5'RACE anchor. Sample indexes and Illumina adaptors were added in a first PCR, and a second PCR then increased library yield. After Ampure bead purification, the TCR product of roughly 650 bp was size-selected on a 2% E-gel SizeSelection system. Library quality was checked on a Bioanalyzer, concentration was measured with Qubit, and libraries were quantified with the Kapa Library Quantification kit before pooling. An Illumina HiSeq 2500 was used to sequence the libraries paired-end at 2 x 150 bp. To increase sequence diversity, roughly 25-31% phiX was spiked into each library pool. The original pipeline was this. Quality-filtered reads were processed with the UMI-based MiGEC pipeline, and over 85% of raw TCR sequences were removed by the MiGEC pipeline during error correction. VDJ genes were aligned to IMGT germline references, and clonotypes were defined by unique CDR3 amino acid sequence plus V-J genes. VDJtools evaluated clonal expansion, Shannon diversity and CDR3 relatedness (CalcPairwiseDistances, ClusterSamples); CLCbio workbench built phylogenetic trees. A clone was classed as expanded if it had 8 or more unique UMIs, a cutoff based on coefficient-of-variation modelling across technical triplicates. TCRdb reprocessed the public reads (quality trimming at Q25 with fastp, clone calling with MiXCR) and kept in-frame beta chains. Rows with a matching CDR3 protein are joined into one entry that keeps the most common DNA and genes. The V and J calls, along with clone size, are taken from TCRdb and not from the paper's own processing. The sample yields 55,000 to 80,000 distinct CDR3 sequences; under 5.5% were counted once. Around 3.3% of the sample is held by the ten biggest clonotypes.

For unsorted PBMC libraries, 2 million PBMCs were used after storage in RNAlater at -80 degrees C until RNA extraction. The multiple sclerosis patients were enrolled in a US clinical protocol that evaluated disease progression with magnetic resonance imaging. Peripheral blood was subjected to Ficoll-Hypaque density gradient centrifugation to isolate PBMCs, which were then cryopreserved in liquid nitrogen. Here the chain combines TRBV9 and TRBJ1-1, with an unclear D gene assignment. Sequencing was performed on PBMCs. The clonotype was recovered from a woman aged 50 to 65 with multiple sclerosis. This receptor has the CDR3 CASSVESGTEAFF. In nucleotides, the sequence is TGTGCCAGCAGCGTAGAGAGCGGCACTGAAGCTTTCTTT.